The clone carrying this T cell receptor beta chain was found a few times. This record comes from a study of T cells of healthy individuals. TCRdb redid the calling of the 5' RACE reads with MiXCR, one entry per CDR3 protein. The sample includes about 60,000 distinct CDR3 sequences, about a sixth of them seen just once. CDR1 and CDR2 from the germline V gene are SGHKS and YYEKEE (reference sequence). V shed 3 bases, J shed 3 bases, and the junction held 3 bases outside the gene matches. This CDR3 region has 14 residues. The sequence came from a human donor in good health. This chain uses TRBV5-5 with TRBJ1-2, with 9 nucleotides matching TRBD1. CDR3 residues: CASSSRTGDYGYTF. The DNA for the CDR3 is TGTGCCAGCAGCTCGCGGACAGGGGACTATGGCTACACCTTC. Looking up the rest from reference TRBV5-5 and TRBJ1-2 gives the full variable domain: DAGVTQSPTHLIKTRGQQVTLRCSPISGHKSVSWYQQVLGQGPQFIFQYYEKEERGRGNFPDRFSARQFPNYSSELNVNALLLGDSALYLCASSSRTGDYGYTFGSGTRLTVV.